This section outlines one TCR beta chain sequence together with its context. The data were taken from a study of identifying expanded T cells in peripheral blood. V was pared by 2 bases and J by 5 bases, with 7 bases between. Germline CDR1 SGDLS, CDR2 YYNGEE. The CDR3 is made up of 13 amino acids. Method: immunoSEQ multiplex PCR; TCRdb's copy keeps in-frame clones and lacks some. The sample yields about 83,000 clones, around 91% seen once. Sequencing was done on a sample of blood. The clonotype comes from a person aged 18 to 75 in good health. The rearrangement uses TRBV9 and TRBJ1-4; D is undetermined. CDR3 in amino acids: CASSVGTNEKLFF. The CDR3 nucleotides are TGTGCCAGCAGCGTCGGCACCAATGAAAAACTGTTTTTT.